This T cell receptor beta chain came from a study of CD8+ T cells in alopecia areata. Study information: In an open-label trial, patients got 5 to 10 mg tofacitinib twice daily.

After isolation, RNA underwent reverse transcription to generate cDNA as the sequencing template. Clones were read by immunoSEQ multiplex PCR, and TCRdb kept only the in-frame ones, dropping some. The table includes 150,000 to 200,000 clones, 50% to 60% detected once. Trimming at V came to 0 bases and at J to 0 bases, leaving 3 bases not matched to a gene. There are 18 residues in the CDR3. In germline, CDR1 is SGHDT, CDR2 YYEEEE. The authors sorted CD4+ and CD8+ T cells from PBMCs. This clone was picked up a small number of times. The clonotype comes from a human donor with alopecia areata. The material sequenced was CD4+ T cells sorted from blood, taken at week 0. The gene calls are TRBV5-6 and TRBJ2-6; 10 bases agree with TRBD2. The CDR3 loop reads CASSLGLAGDSGANVLTF. As DNA, the CDR3 is TGTGCCAGCAGCTTGGGGCTAGCGGGGGACTCTGGGGCCAACGTCCTGACTTTC.